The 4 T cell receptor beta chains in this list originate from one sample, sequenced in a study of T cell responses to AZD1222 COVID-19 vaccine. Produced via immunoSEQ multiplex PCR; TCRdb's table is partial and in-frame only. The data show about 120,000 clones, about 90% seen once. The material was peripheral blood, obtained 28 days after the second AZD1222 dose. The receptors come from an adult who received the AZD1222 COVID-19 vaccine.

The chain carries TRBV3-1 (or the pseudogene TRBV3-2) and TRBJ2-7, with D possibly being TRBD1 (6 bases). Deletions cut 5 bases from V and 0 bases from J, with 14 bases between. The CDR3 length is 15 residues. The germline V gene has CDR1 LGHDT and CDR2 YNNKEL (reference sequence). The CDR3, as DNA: TGTGCCAGCAGCGGCCCGGGACACCGCTCCTACGAGCAGTACTTC. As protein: CASSGPGHRSYEQYF.

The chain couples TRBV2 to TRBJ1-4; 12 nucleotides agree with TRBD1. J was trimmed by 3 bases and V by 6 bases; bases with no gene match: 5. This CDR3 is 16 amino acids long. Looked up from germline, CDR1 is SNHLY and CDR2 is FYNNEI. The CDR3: CASSRDRGRSNEKLFF. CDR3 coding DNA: TGTGCCAGCAGCCGGGACAGGGGGCGGTCTAATGAAAAACTGTTTTTT.

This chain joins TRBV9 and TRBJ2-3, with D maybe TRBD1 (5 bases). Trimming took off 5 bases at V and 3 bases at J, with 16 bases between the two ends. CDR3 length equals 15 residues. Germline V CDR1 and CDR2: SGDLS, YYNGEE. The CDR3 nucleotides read TGTGCCAGCAGGCCCCAGGGAACCGCGACAGATACGCAGTATTTT. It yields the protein CASRPQGTATDTQYF.

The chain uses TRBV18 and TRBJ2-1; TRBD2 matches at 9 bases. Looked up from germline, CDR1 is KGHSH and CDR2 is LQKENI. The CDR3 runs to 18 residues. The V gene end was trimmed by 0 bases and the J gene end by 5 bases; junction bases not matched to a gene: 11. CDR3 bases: TGTGCCAGCTCACCACCGCGAGTGAGCGGGGGGAAGAACAATGAGCAGTTCTTC. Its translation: CASSPPRVSGGKNNEQFF.